This record concerns one T cell receptor beta chain sequence. Its target is unknown. The V gene's germline CDR1 is MNHEY and CDR2 SVGAGI. After removal of 4 bases from V and 1 base from J, the junction contained 4 bases not matched to a gene. This CDR3 contains 15 residues. This entry is derived from a study of TIL therapy for anti-PD-1-resistant metastatic lung cancer. Study-level background: Half of patients were current or former smokers. Tumors carried a median about 1.5 non-synonymous mutations per megabase. Whole-study results and caveats: This highly selected cohort may not generalize to typical lung cancer patients.

Sequencing used immunoSEQ v3. Libraries were sequenced to 1.5 million to 2 million read pairs (survey) or roughly 4.5-6.5 million (deep). TCRdb keeps only in-frame clones here, not all; method: immunoSEQ multiplex PCR. The table has about 60,000 clones, 80% to 90% seen once; the top ten hold around 2.6%. Time point defined: pre-treatment sample, taken before nivolumab and TIL therapy. The sample in question was blood, obtained at baseline. The rearrangement uses TRBV6-5 and TRBJ2-3, with 8 bases identical to TRBD1. The sequence was collected from a person aged 25-80 years with non-small cell lung cancer. CDR3 amino acids: CASSFGQGRTDTQYF. The CDR3 DNA sequence: TGTGCCAGCAGTTTCGGACAGGGACGCACAGATACGCAGTATTTT.